Following are 20 T cell receptor beta chains from one sample sequenced in a study of OX40 agonist ivuxolimab in advanced cancers. Method: immunoSEQ multiplex PCR; TCRdb's copy keeps in-frame clones and lacks some. The data contain roughly 100,000 clones, around 91% of them singletons. The input for sequencing was CD4+ or CD8+ T cells sorted from blood, taken in a trial of the OX40 agonist ivuxolimab. These receptors were taken from an adult with an advanced solid tumor such as melanoma, head and neck, liver or kidney cancer.

V usage is TRBV6-4 and J usage is TRBJ2-2, with D possibly TRBD1 on 6 matching bases. From germline, CDR1 is MRHNA and CDR2 SNTAGT. Trimming took 6 bases from V and 8 from J, leaving 16 bases between them. This CDR3 has 14 amino acids. CDR3 coding DNA: TGTGCCAGCAGGGGGGACACCCGCCCGGGGGAGCTGTTTTTT. Translated, it gives CASRGDTRPGELFF.

This clone showed up just once. V is TRBV7-2 and J is TRBJ2-3; D gene unclear. Germline V gives CDR1 SGHTA, CDR2 FQGNSA. V was trimmed by 2 bases and J by 2 bases, leaving 14 bases between them. The CDR3 is 16 residues long. CDR3 residues: CASSLSGSPSTDTQYF. CDR3 bases: TGTGCCAGCAGCTTATCCGGGTCTCCTTCCACAGATACGCAGTATTTT.

The rearrangement joins TRBV6-5 to TRBJ2-5; TRBD1 agrees at 8 bases. The CDR3 covers 16 residues. The germline gives CDR1 MNHEY, CDR2 SVGAGI. The junction had 7 bases not matched to a gene; V was cut back by 0 bases and J by 4 bases. Written as DNA, the CDR3 is TGTGCCAGCAGTTACTCAGGCGCAGGGGGCGGAGAGACCCAGTACTTC. Translation: CASSYSGAGGGETQYF.

The CDR3 loop reads CASSVGGGRTEAFF. The DNA of the CDR3 is TGTGCCAGCAGCGTAGGAGGGGGCCGCACTGAAGCTTTCTTT. This chain links TRBV9 with TRBJ1-1; 7 bases agree with TRBD1. The CDR3 sequence is 14 residues long. Germline CDR1 reads SGDLS; CDR2 reads YYNGEE. After removal of 0 bases from V and 4 bases from J, the junction contained 3 bases not matched to a gene.

The chain employs TRBV5-6 and TRBJ2-3, with 7 bases matching TRBD1. Germline-derived CDR1 and CDR2 are SGHDT and YYEEEE. V trimming: 0 bases; J trimming: 7 bases; junction bases outside the gene matches: 8. This CDR3 spans 15 amino acids. The CDR3 loop reads CASSLETGWSNTQYF. CDR3 nucleotides: TGTGCCAGCAGCTTGGAGACAGGGTGGTCAAATACGCAGTATTTT.

The chain uses TRBV9 and TRBJ1-6; D may be TRBD1 (5 bases). V was trimmed by 1 base and J by 6 bases, leaving 11 bases between them. This CDR3 has 15 residues. Germline V gives CDR1 SGDLS, CDR2 YYNGEE. The CDR3 sequence: CASSVSPGFNSPLHF. The CDR3 DNA sequence: TGTGCCAGCAGCGTATCCCCAGGGTTTAATTCACCCCTCCACTTT.

V and J are TRBV7-2 and TRBJ1-3; a weak D match, TRBD1 (5 bases). Per the germline V gene, CDR1 is SGHTA and CDR2 is FQGNSA. With 5 bases removed from V and 4 bases from J, the gap between germline ends came to 15 bases. CDR3 size: 15 residues. The CDR3 nucleotides are TGTGCCAGCAGCCCCCCTCGAGGGGTAGGAAACACCATATATTTT. Its translation: CASSPPRGVGNTIYF.

J is TRBJ2-3 and V is TRBV5-1; 9 bases fit TRBD2. CDR3 length equals 15 residues. The germline V gene encodes CDR1 SGHRS and CDR2 YFSETQ. V was pared by 7 bases and J by 4 bases, with 10 bases of the junction left unmatched. The chain's CDR3 is CASRVLGLAADTQYF. The CDR3 nucleotides are TGCGCCAGCCGGGTTCTGGGACTAGCCGCAGATACGCAGTATTTT.

The V gene is TRBV7-9, the J gene TRBJ1-1; 8 nucleotides line up with TRBD1. The CDR3 is 12 residues long. Germline loops: CDR1 SEHNR, CDR2 FQNEAQ (reference sequence). The V segment lost 10 bases and the J segment 1 base; nucleotides outside the gene matches: 2. CDR3 coding DNA: TGTGCCATCGGGACAGGGAACACTGAAGCTTTCTTT. Its protein is CAIGTGNTEAFF.

This chain connects TRBV6-1 to TRBJ2-3, with TRBD1 as a possible D gene (6 bases). The germline V gene encodes CDR1 MNHNS and CDR2 SASEGT. The germline V and J ends were trimmed by 6 bases and 0 bases, with 10 bases remaining between them. This CDR3 region has 14 residues. The CDR3 nucleotides read TGTGCCAGCAGCACAGGGTATAGCACAGATACGCAGTATTTT. Protein sequence: CASSTGYSTDTQYF.

This chain uses TRBV30 with TRBJ1-5, with D hard to call. Trimming pared 4 bases from V and 5 bases from J, leaving 12 bases between. The CDR3 has 13 amino acids. Germline V lookup: CDR1 GTSNPN, CDR2 SVGIG (reference sequence). For the CDR3, the DNA is TGTGCCTGGACTCCAGGCCCGTATCAGCCCCAGCATTTT. It is translated as CAWTPGPYQPQHF. Full variable domain (outside the CDR3, taken from reference TRBV30 and TRBJ1-5): SQTIHQWPATLVQPVGSPLSLECTVEGTSNPNLYWYRQAAGRGLQLLFYSVGIGQISSEVPQNLSASRPQDRQFILSSKKLLLSDSGFYLCAWTPGPYQPQHFGDGTRLSIL.

The chain links TRBV4-1 to TRBJ2-3, with TRBD2 matching over 7 bases. Germline V gene lookup returns CDR1 MGHRA and CDR2 YSYEKL. The ends lost 5 bases at V and 3 bases at J; junction bases unmatched: 11. This CDR3 is 16 amino acids long. The CDR3, as DNA: TGCGCCAGCAGCGGGCCCGGACTAGGATTGACAGATACGCAGTATTTT. Translation: CASSGPGLGLTDTQYF.

The V call is TRBV6-6, the J call TRBJ2-5, with 7 positions matching TRBD1. Trimming at V came to 7 bases and at J to 4 bases, leaving 12 bases not matched to a gene. This CDR3 region has 15 residues. CDR1 is MNHNY and CDR2 is SVGAGI in the germline V gene (reference sequence). The CDR3 nucleotides are TGTGCCAGCACCTACGACAGGGTCGGACGAGAGACCCAGTACTTC. Its protein product is CASTYDRVGRETQYF.

The chain links TRBV28 to TRBJ2-3; 8 bases are shared with TRBD1. Trimming took 6 bases from V and 1 from J; bases not matched to a gene: 3. The germline gives CDR1 MDHEN, CDR2 SYDVKM. The CDR3 totals 14 residues. CDR3 nucleotides: TGTGCCAGCAGGTCGGGACAGGGCACAGATACGCAGTATTTT. Protein product: CASRSGQGTDTQYF.

This chain connects TRBV27 to TRBJ2-7, with 7 bases matching TRBD2. The CDR3 consists of 14 residues. Germline assignment: CDR1 MNHEY and CDR2 SMNVEV (reference sequence). V shed 2 bases and J 7 bases; nucleotides not matched to a gene: 8. The CDR3 region is CASSLGGGFEEQYF. Here the CDR3 DNA reads TGTGCCAGCAGTTTAGGGGGGGGGTTTGAGGAGCAGTACTTC.

The chain employs TRBV19 and TRBJ2-1, with 9 bases matching TRBD2. CDR1 is LNHDA, CDR2 SQIVND, per germline (reference sequence). The junction had 5 bases not matched to a gene; V was cut back by 1 base and J by 7 bases. This CDR3 spans 15 amino acids. The CDR3 DNA is TGTGCCAGTAGTATAGTTGCGGGAGGGCCGAATGAGCAGTTCTTC. This gives the protein CASSIVAGGPNEQFF.

The chain links TRBV29-1 to TRBJ2-3; D unresolved. Germline lookup yields CDR1 SQVTM and CDR2 ANQGSEA. Trimming stripped 3 bases from V and 5 bases from J, with 12 bases between. The CDR3 is 13 amino acids. As DNA, the CDR3 is TGCAGCGTTGATGGGCAGGACGGAGATACGCAGTATTTT. It is translated as CSVDGQDGDTQYF.

The rearrangement links TRBV7-9 to TRBJ1-2; possible D gene TRBD1, 5 bases. The CDR3 has 13 amino acids. Germline assignment: CDR1 SEHNR and CDR2 FQNEAQ (reference sequence). V lost 1 base to trimming and J lost 8 bases, with 11 bases between them. The CDR3 nucleotides read TGTGCCAGCAGCTTAGAAGGGGCAGGGGGCTACACCTTC. Its translation: CASSLEGAGGYTF.

The chain is built from TRBV29-1 and TRBJ1-1; D remains ambiguous. This CDR3 comprises 12 residues. Looked up from germline, CDR1 is SQVTM and CDR2 is ANQGSEA. V lost 7 bases to trimming and J lost 8 bases, with 17 bases between them. The DNA for the CDR3 is TGCAGCGCCTCACCATGGAGTTCCGAAGCTTTCTTT. This translates into CSASPWSSEAFF.

The chain carries TRBV5-8 and TRBJ2-3; 8 nucleotides match TRBD1. Trimming took 4 bases from V and 0 from J; bases not matched to a gene: 16. The CDR3 has 19 residues. Germline lookup yields CDR1 SGHTS and CDR2 YDEGEE. CDR3 residues: CASSPEWDTGQGSTDTQYF. In DNA, the CDR3 is TGTGCCAGCAGCCCGGAATGGGACACCGGACAGGGTAGCACAGATACGCAGTATTTT.